The 27 T cell receptor beta chains below come from one sample, sequenced in a study of blood T cell repertoires in COVID-19 (dated by TCRdb to about 2020). Receptor libraries were prepared by the immunoSEQ multiplex PCR assay. TCRdb stores this immuneACCESS table with in-frame sequences only. Part of the clones is absent; in the studies checked, under half of the shortfall reflects unresolved V genes, and no reason is known for the rest. This sample gives 300,000 to 350,000 clones in total; 65% to 85% of them show up just once. The top ten constitute around 3% of the sample. Input material: peripheral blood. The origin of the receptors is a man under 40 with active or convalescent COVID-19.

This chain links TRBV19 with TRBJ2-2; the D gene is possibly TRBD1 (6 bases). The germline V gene has CDR1 LNHDA and CDR2 SQIVND (reference sequence). This CDR3 is 15 amino acids long. Trimming stripped 8 bases from V and 4 bases from J, with 17 bases between. This CDR3 reads CASCRGLQGTGELFF. CDR3 sequence (DNA): TGTGCCAGTTGCCGGGGTCTACAGGGCACCGGGGAGCTGTTTTTT.

To note about this clone: At one of its ends the junction is not consistent with the germline gene, which may arise from a read error. The chain recombines TRBV20-1 with TRBJ1-4; D gene unclear. Per germline, CDR1 DFQATT and CDR2 SNEGSKA (reference sequence). The CDR3 covers 11 residues. The CDR3 reads CSSRVREKLFF. CDR3 DNA: TGCAGTTCTAGAGTGAGAGAAAAACTGTTTTTT.

This chain joins TRBV7-3 and TRBJ2-1; TRBD1 matches at 12 bases. Trimming removed 4 bases from V and 7 bases from J; junction bases left unmatched: 5. From germline, CDR1 is SGHTA and CDR2 FQGTGA. The CDR3 runs to 15 residues. CDR3 DNA sequence: TGTGCCAGCAGCTCCCGGGACAGGGGGCTAAATGAGCAGTTCTTC. This translates into CASSSRDRGLNEQFF. Full variable domain (rest looked up from reference TRBV7-3 and TRBJ2-1): GAGVSQTPSNKVTEKGKYVELRCDPISGHTALYWYRQSLGQGPEFLIYFQGTGAADDSGLPNDRFFAVRPEGSVSTLKIQRTERGDSAVYLCASSSRDRGLNEQFFGPGTRLTVL.

The chain carries TRBV11-2 and TRBJ2-3; 13 nucleotides match TRBD2. Germline CDR1 and CDR2: SGHAT and FQNNGV. V lost 2 bases and J lost 1; bases outside the gene matches: 9. The CDR3 is 19 amino acids. CDR3 sequence reads: CASSLITSGRATGTDTQYF. CDR3 in DNA: TGTGCCAGCAGCTTAATCACTAGCGGGAGGGCCACGGGCACAGATACGCAGTATTTT.

The chain couples TRBV3-1 (or the pseudogene TRBV3-2) to TRBJ2-3; 10 nucleotides match TRBD2. V was pared by 4 bases and J by 1 base, with 2 bases of the junction left unmatched. The germline CDR1 and CDR2 sequences are LGHDT and YNNKEL (reference sequence). The CDR3 loop spans 15 amino acids. The CDR3 sequence is CASSRTSGGTDTQYF. CDR3 in DNA: TGTGCCAGCAGCCGAACTAGCGGGGGCACAGATACGCAGTATTTT.

This chain links TRBV7-8 with TRBJ2-7; TRBD1 might be the D (5 bases). V lost 3 bases and J 3 bases, leaving 9 bases between the germline ends. The length of the CDR3 is 13 residues. Germline values: CDR1 SGHVS, CDR2 FQNEAQ. CDR3 nucleotides: TGTGCCAGCAGCTTTGACAGATTCTACGAGCAGTACTTC. This sequence encodes CASSFDRFYEQYF.

This clone was detected once. The gene calls are TRBV7-6 and TRBJ2-1; a possible D gene is TRBD2 (6 bases). Germline loops: CDR1 SGHVS, CDR2 FNYEAQ. Trimming left V 1 base short and J 15 bases short, with 10 bases between. This CDR3 has 11 residues. CDR3 sequence reads: CASSLGTNPFF. The CDR3, as DNA: TGTGCCAGCAGCTTAGGGACTAACCCGTTCTTC.

V gene TRBV5-4 combines with J gene TRBJ2-1, with 8 bases identical to TRBD2. Trimming took 3 bases from V and 6 from J; bases not matched to a gene: 8. Germline CDR1 SGHNT, CDR2 YYREEE (reference sequence). The CDR3 runs 15 residues. CDR3 coding DNA: TGTGCCAGCAGCTCTGAGCGGGAGCTTCCCAATGAGCAGTTCTTC. It codes for CASSSERELPNEQFF.

This chain connects TRBV4-3 to TRBJ2-1; tentative D call: TRBD1 (5 bases). Trimming pared 0 bases from V and 4 bases from J, leaving 19 bases between. CDR3 length: 18 amino acids. Germline assignment: CDR1 LGHNA and CDR2 YSLEER. CDR3 sequence (DNA): TGCGCCAGCAGCCAAGATCCTTCGGGTAGCAGGGATTACAATGAGCAGTTCTTC. Protein product: CASSQDPSGSRDYNEQFF.

The J gene is TRBJ2-7, the V gene TRBV12-3 or TRBV12-4; no firm D call. The CDR3 extends over 13 amino acids. V lost 5 bases and J lost 4, with 12 bases in between. As DNA, the CDR3 is TGTGCCAGCAGTAGGCTAGGTGGGTACGAGCAGTACTTC. It translates to CASSRLGGYEQYF.

The CDR3 spells CASSTPIGAAYEKLFF. The DNA for the CDR3 is TGTGCCAGCAGCACCCCCATTGGGGCAGCTTATGAAAAACTGTTTTTT. The chain recombines TRBV7-9 with TRBJ1-4, with D possibly matching TRBD1 (5 bases). The CDR3 spans 16 residues. CDR1 SEHNR and CDR2 FQNEAQ come from the germline V gene (reference sequence). V was pared by 5 bases and J by 6 bases, with 19 bases between.

V gene TRBV6-5 combines with J gene TRBJ2-2; 7 nucleotides line up with TRBD1. The CDR3 loop spans 14 amino acids. The germline gives CDR1 MNHEY, CDR2 SVGAGI. V gave up 6 bases and J gave up 4 bases; unmatched junction bases: 5. The CDR3: CASRVGGFTGELFF. The CDR3 DNA reads as TGTGCCAGCAGAGTAGGGGGCTTCACCGGGGAGCTGTTTTTT.

The CDR3 sequence is CASSLGGARGEQFF. CDR3 nucleotide sequence: TGTGCCAGCAGCTTAGGAGGGGCCAGGGGAGAGCAGTTCTTC. The rearrangement links TRBV7-2 to TRBJ2-1, with D tentatively TRBD1 (6 bases). V lost 1 base and J lost 10, with 14 bases in between. The length of the CDR3 is 14 residues. The germline gives CDR1 SGHTA, CDR2 FQGNSA.

A word on this clone: Within the sample, other DNA sequences also encode this same CDR3. V and J are TRBV7-2 and TRBJ1-2; D gene ambiguous. The CDR3 has 14 residues. Trimming left V 2 bases short and J 1 base short, with 8 bases between. Germline CDR1 is SGHTA and CDR2 is FQGNSA. Here the CDR3 reads CASSLPQVNYGYTF. DNA of the CDR3: TGTGCCAGCAGCTTACCTCAGGTTAACTATGGCTACACCTTC.

This clone was seen only once. The rearrangement links TRBV9 to TRBJ2-3; D possibly corresponds to TRBD2 (6 bases). Between the trimmed V and J ends, which lost 3 bases and 2 bases, there was a span of 10 bases. This CDR3 comprises 14 residues. Germline V gives CDR1 SGDLS, CDR2 YYNGEE. CDR3 in DNA: TGTGCCAGCAGCGGGGGGGACCACACAGATACGCAGTATTTT. This gives the protein CASSGGDHTDTQYF. The full variable domain, with the rest looked up from reference TRBV9 and TRBJ2-3, is DSGVTQTPKHLITATGQRVTLRCSPRSGDLSVYWYQQSLDQGLQFLIQYYNGEERAKGNILERFSAQQFPDLHSELNLSSLELGDSALYFCASSGGDHTDTQYFGPGTRLTVL.

The chain joins TRBV14 to TRBJ1-5, with D maybe TRBD1 (5 bases). The germline gives CDR1 SGHDN, CDR2 FVKESK. The CDR3 spans 16 residues. Deletions cut 0 bases from V and 6 bases from J, with 15 bases between. The CDR3 DNA reads TGTGCCAGCAGCCAAGAAAATGGGGCGGGGAGTCAGCCCCAGCATTTT. Translation: CASSQENGAGSQPQHF. Full variable domain (remainder filled in from reference TRBV14 and TRBJ1-5): EAGVTQFPSHSVIEKGQTVTLRCDPISGHDNLYWYRRVMGKEIKFLLHFVKESKQDESGMPNNRFLAERTGGTYSTLKVQPAELEDSGVYFCASSQENGAGSQPQHFGDGTRLSIL.

V and J are TRBV2 and TRBJ2-3; 9 bases match TRBD2. Trimming at V came to 3 bases and at J to 1 base, leaving 14 bases not matched to a gene. This CDR3 region has 19 residues. CDR1 SNHLY and CDR2 FYNNEI come from the germline V gene. CDR3 sequence reads: CASSDPESLAGLRTDTQYF. The CDR3 region has the DNA TGTGCCAGCAGTGACCCAGAATCACTAGCGGGTCTGCGCACAGATACGCAGTATTTT.

The V and J genes are TRBV19 and TRBJ1-2, with D possibly matching TRBD1 (6 bases). Trimming pared 4 bases from V and 3 bases from J, leaving 18 bases between. Germline loops: CDR1 LNHDA, CDR2 SQIVND (reference sequence). CDR3 length: 16 residues. The CDR3 region has the DNA TGTGCCAGTAGTAGCAGGGACATCTTAGTAGACTATGGCTACACCTTC. It codes for CASSSRDILVDYGYTF. Full variable domain (remainder filled in from reference TRBV19 and TRBJ1-2): DGGITQSPKYLFRKEGQNVTLSCEQNLNHDAMYWYRQDPGQGLRLIYYSQIVNDFQKGDIAEGYSVSREKKESFPLTVTSAQKNPTAFYLCASSSRDILVDYGYTFGSGTRLTVV.

This chain connects TRBV4-2 to TRBJ1-2, with TRBD1 matching over 8 bases. Per the germline V gene, CDR1 is LGHNA and CDR2 is YNFKEQ. The CDR3 runs to 14 residues. Trimming cost V 0 bases and J 8 bases; bases outside gene matches: 5. The CDR3 region is CASSQDKGQAGYTF. The CDR3 DNA follows: TGTGCCAGCAGCCAAGATAAGGGACAGGCCGGCTACACCTTC.

CDR3 protein: CASTKWGVEYEQYF. As DNA, the CDR3 is TGTGCCAGCACCAAATGGGGGGTAGAGTACGAGCAGTACTTC. This rearrangement joins TRBV5-5 to TRBJ2-7; D may be TRBD2 (6 bases). V was trimmed by 6 bases and J by 4 bases, leaving 17 bases between them. The germline gives CDR1 SGHKS, CDR2 YYEKEE (reference sequence). CDR3 length: 14 amino acids.

The chain couples TRBV28 to TRBJ2-7; D is uncertain. The CDR3 contains 15 residues. Germline V gene lookup returns CDR1 MDHEN and CDR2 SYDVKM. Trimming pared 6 bases from V and 0 bases from J, leaving 15 bases between. The CDR3 region is CASSPLGQASYEQYF. DNA of the CDR3: TGTGCCAGCAGCCCGCTTGGTCAGGCCTCCTACGAGCAGTACTTC.

DNA for the CDR3: TGTGCCACCATGAGGGATAGGTCTGGGGAGCTGTTTTTT. Translation gives CATMRDRSGELFF. The V call is TRBV2, the J call TRBJ2-2; D might be TRBD2 (5 bases). The CDR3 contains 13 residues. The germline V gene encodes CDR1 SNHLY and CDR2 FYNNEI. V was pared by 10 bases and J by 8 bases, with 17 bases between.

This clone was recorded only once. This rearrangement joins TRBV7-2 to TRBJ2-5; D gene ambiguous. V lost 1 base and J 2 bases, leaving 8 bases between the germline ends. CDR3 length equals 14 residues. CDR1 is SGHTA, CDR2 FQGNSA, per germline. The CDR3 region has the DNA TGTGCCAGCAGCTTAGGCGCCGAGCAAGAGACCCAGTACTTC. Translation: CASSLGAEQETQYF. Looking up the rest from reference TRBV7-2 and TRBJ2-5 gives the full variable domain: GAGVSQSPSNKVTEKGKDVELRCDPISGHTALYWYRQSLGQGLEFLIYFQGNSAPDKSGLPSDRFSAERTGGSVSTLTIQRTQQEDSAVYLCASSLGAEQETQYFGPGTRLLVL.

This chain links TRBV7-9 with TRBJ1-6; D possibly corresponds to TRBD1 (6 bases). Trimming stripped 7 bases from V and 7 bases from J, with 17 bases between. Germline assignment: CDR1 SEHNR and CDR2 FQNEAQ (reference sequence). The CDR3 length is 15 residues. CDR3 DNA: TGTGCCAGCAAAGGTGACGGGGGGCCCAATTCACCCCTCCACTTT. Translated: CASKGDGGPNSPLHF. The variable domain in full, completed from reference TRBV7-9 and TRBJ1-6, reads DTGVSQNPRHKITKRGQNVTFRCDPISEHNRLYWYRQTLGQGPEFLTYFQNEAQLEKSRLLSDRFSAERPKGSFSTLEIQRTEQGDSAMYLCASKGDGGPNSPLHFGNGTRLTVT.

The chain links TRBV5-5 to TRBJ2-1; 9 bases are shared with TRBD2. Germline-derived CDR1 and CDR2 are SGHKS and YYEKEE (reference sequence). CDR3 size: 16 residues. V trimming: 2 bases; J trimming: 4 bases; junction bases outside the gene matches: 7. This CDR3 reads CASSFRSGGTYNEQFF. Written as DNA, the CDR3 is TGTGCCAGCAGCTTTCGGAGCGGGGGGACATACAATGAGCAGTTCTTC.

The rearrangement uses TRBV3-1 (or the pseudogene TRBV3-2) and TRBJ2-1; possible D gene TRBD2, 5 bases. The V gene's germline CDR1 is LGHDT and CDR2 YNNKEL (reference sequence). V lost 0 bases and J lost 3, with 15 bases in between. The CDR3 is 17 residues long. Written as DNA, the CDR3 is TGTGCCAGCAGCCAAGACACTAGTGTCATAATCTACAATGAGCAGTTCTTC. Translating it yields CASSQDTSVIIYNEQFF.

This clone has just a few counts. This sequence joins TRBV5-5 and TRBJ2-1, with 13 nucleotides matching TRBD2. With 10 bases clipped from V and 8 bases from J, the junction kept 6 bases outside the gene matches. The germline V gene has CDR1 SGHKS and CDR2 YYEKEE (reference sequence). The CDR3 has 13 amino acids. The CDR3 DNA reads as TGTGCCGAAGGACTAGCGGGAGTCGATGAGCAGTTCTTC. It is translated as CAEGLAGVDEQFF. The full variable domain, its missing parts supplied by reference TRBV5-5 and TRBJ2-1, is DAGVTQSPTHLIKTRGQQVTLRCSPISGHKSVSWYQQVLGQGPQFIFQYYEKEERGRGNFPDRFSARQFPNYSSELNVNALLLGDSALYLCAEGLAGVDEQFFGPGTRLTVL.